The 4 T cell receptor beta chains reported below all come from one sample, sequenced in a study of beta chain features in type 1 diabetes. The whole isolated RNA underwent reverse transcription, so sequencing captured expressed TCRB transcripts. Sequenced by immunoSEQ multiplex PCR; TCRdb stores in-frame clones only, minus some. This sample yields around 300,000 clones, of which around 15% are seen a single time; 6.7% belongs to the top ten. The sequencing sample was made of central memory CD4+ T cells from blood. These receptors were obtained from a man in his thirties or forties in good health.

This clone was seen a handful of times. This rearrangement joins TRBV5-1 to TRBJ1-1; D ambiguous. Trimming shortened V by 6 bases and J by 3 bases, and 12 bases separated the two germline ends. Germline-derived CDR1 and CDR2 are SGHRS and YFSETQ. The CDR3 runs 13 residues. CDR3 in DNA: TGCGCCAGCATGCTTAATGGGGACACTGAAGCTTTCTTT. Protein sequence: CASMLNGDTEAFF.

V usage is TRBV4-3 and J usage is TRBJ1-4; the match to TRBD1 covers 7 bases. Germline V lookup: CDR1 LGHNA, CDR2 YSLEER. V dropped 1 base and J dropped 5; count of bases not matched to a gene: 4. This CDR3 comprises 15 residues. CDR3 sequence: CASSQVKGANEKLFF. The CDR3 DNA follows: TGCGCCAGCAGCCAAGTTAAGGGGGCGAATGAAAAACTGTTTTTT.

There are a few counts of this clone. V is TRBV6-5 and J is TRBJ1-2; 9 bases are a match to TRBD1. CDR1 MNHEY and CDR2 SVGAGI come from the germline V gene. The V gene end was trimmed by 6 bases and the J gene end by 2 bases; junction bases not matched to a gene: 7. The CDR3 sequence is 15 residues long. In DNA, the CDR3 is TGTGCCAGCAGGCTGGACAGGGGATCGAACTATGGCTACACCTTC. The encoded protein is CASRLDRGSNYGYTF.

This chain links TRBV6-1 with TRBJ2-7; 7 bases line up with TRBD1. The junction had 2 bases not matched to a gene; V was cut back by 4 bases and J by 2 bases. CDR1 MNHNS and CDR2 SASEGT come from the germline V gene. The CDR3 sequence is 13 residues long. In DNA form, the CDR3 reads TGTGCCAGCAGTGCCGGGACAGCCTACGAGCAGTACTTC. It translates to CASSAGTAYEQYF.